Following are 23 T cell receptor beta chains from one sample sequenced in a study of T-cell memory formation after mild COVID-19. TCRdb fed the 5' RACE reads into MiXCR, producing one record per CDR3 protein. Of hundreds of thousands of distinct CDR3 sequences listed, approximately 20% were seen once; the top ten hold 7.5% to 10%. Material: PBMCs or a T cell subset sorted from them (not recorded which). These receptor sequences come from an adult woman who had mild COVID-19 (a few samples of this study predate the infection). Cell type and time point are not known.

The V gene is TRBV5-5, the J gene TRBJ1-1; D is uncertain. There are 15 residues in the CDR3. Germline assignment: CDR1 SGHKS and CDR2 YYEKEE (reference sequence). Trimming shortened V by 3 bases and J by 4 bases, and 16 bases separated the two germline ends. CDR3 amino acids: CASSSLGGDSTEAFF. In nucleotides, the CDR3 is TGTGCCAGCAGCTCTTTGGGCGGGGATAGCACTGAAGCTTTCTTT.

The V call is TRBV7-2, the J call TRBJ1-2, with TRBD1 matching over 8 bases. Germline V gene data show CDR1 as SGHTA and CDR2 as FQGNSA. After removal of 4 bases from V and 0 bases from J, the junction contained 4 bases not matched to a gene. The CDR3 runs to 15 residues. This CDR3 is CASSSFRGPNYGYTF. The CDR3 region has the DNA TGTGCCAGCAGCTCCTTCAGGGGGCCTAACTATGGCTACACCTTC.

The V call is TRBV6-5, the J call TRBJ2-1; TRBD2 matches at 14 bases. The CDR3 totals 18 residues. The V and J ends lost 6 bases and 0 bases, in that order; junction bases with no gene match: 7. Per germline, CDR1 MNHEY and CDR2 SVGAGI. CDR3 nucleotide sequence: TGTGCCAGCAGGCGACTAGCGGGGGGGCTTAGCTCCTACAATGAGCAGTTCTTC. This codes for CASRRLAGGLSSYNEQFF.

The J gene is TRBJ2-3, the V gene TRBV20-1; 8 positions agree with TRBD2. The CDR3 consists of 17 residues. Germline V gives CDR1 DFQATT, CDR2 SNEGSKA (reference sequence). V was pared by 2 bases and J by 2 bases, with 12 bases of the junction left unmatched. In DNA form, the CDR3 reads TGCAGTGCTAGAAGGATAGGTACTAGCGGAGACACAGATACGCAGTATTTT. It codes for CSARRIGTSGDTDTQYF.

This clonotype occurred many times. The chain carries TRBV4-1 and TRBJ2-2, with 7 bases aligning to TRBD1. V shed 2 bases and J 5 bases; nucleotides not matched to a gene: 8. Germline values: CDR1 MGHRA, CDR2 YSYEKL. The CDR3 loop spans 16 amino acids. CDR3 bases: TGCGCCAGCAGCCAAACAGACAGGGCTCCTACCGGGGAGCTGTTTTTT. It codes for CASSQTDRAPTGELFF.

This chain links TRBV29-1 with TRBJ2-1; 9 bases fit TRBD2. The CDR3 is made up of 18 amino acids. Per germline, CDR1 SQVTM and CDR2 ANQGSEA. V lost 7 bases to trimming and J lost 0 bases; unmatched junction nucleotides: 16. The CDR3 sequence is CSAGEGVAGVFSYNEQFF. The DNA of the CDR3 is TGCAGCGCCGGAGAGGGGGTAGCGGGAGTGTTCTCCTACAATGAGCAGTTCTTC.

The chain employs TRBV6-5 and TRBJ1-1, with D perhaps TRBD1 (5 bases). This CDR3 is 16 amino acids long. The V end lost 7 bases, the J end lost 4 bases, and 22 bases lay between the germline ends. Germline CDR1 is MNHEY and CDR2 is SVGAGI. This CDR3 reads CASTPAGGVGTTEAFF. DNA for the CDR3: TGTGCCAGCACTCCGGCGGGGGGGGTAGGGACCACTGAAGCTTTCTTT.

This clonotype appeared a few times. J is TRBJ2-5 and V is TRBV24-1; D is perhaps TRBD2 (6 bases). Germline-derived CDR1 and CDR2 are KGHDR and SFDVKD. V was shortened by 9 bases and J by 5 bases, with 18 bases between the two germline ends. The CDR3 extends over 14 amino acids. The CDR3 region is CATGEAPWGETQYF. CDR3 coding DNA: TGTGCCACCGGGGAGGCGCCCTGGGGGGAGACCCAGTACTTC.

This clonotype showed up just a few times. The chain joins TRBV20-1 to TRBJ1-2; TRBD1 matches at 8 bases. The CDR3 length is 12 residues. J lost 8 bases, V lost 4 bases, and 6 bases had no gene match. Germline V gives CDR1 DFQATT, CDR2 SNEGSKA (reference sequence). CDR3 sequence (DNA): TGCAGTGCTAAACCCGGACAGGGAGGCTACACCTTC. Translating gives CSAKPGQGGYTF.

The chain carries TRBV7-9 and TRBJ2-4; D not resolved. Germline V gene sequence: CDR1 SEHNR, CDR2 FQNEAQ (reference sequence). V dropped 1 base and J dropped 0 bases, with 7 bases sitting between them. This CDR3 has 15 amino acids. CDR3 residues: CASSLVVGAKNIQYF. The DNA of the CDR3 is TGTGCCAGCAGCTTAGTGGTGGGAGCCAAAAACATTCAGTACTTC. The variable domain in full, with the rest retrieved from reference TRBV7-9 and TRBJ2-4, is DTGVSQNPRHKITKRGQNVTFRCDPISEHNRLYWYRQTLGQGPEFLTYFQNEAQLEKSRLLSDRFSAERPKGSFSTLEIQRTEQGDSAMYLCASSLVVGAKNIQYFGAGTRLSVL.

This clonotype has a handful of counts. The CDR3 spells CASSLFMGTGSRTGELFF. CDR3 bases: TGTGCCAGCAGCTTGTTCATGGGGACAGGATCCAGAACCGGGGAGCTGTTTTTT. The chain uses TRBV5-6 and TRBJ2-2; 8 bases are shared with TRBD1. The germline gives CDR1 SGHDT, CDR2 YYEEEE. Trimming at V came to 1 base and at J to 5 bases, leaving 13 bases not matched to a gene. The CDR3 is 18 amino acids.

This clonotype was detected many times. One junction end does not reproduce the germline sequence, and a read error may be involved. V and J are TRBV12-3 or TRBV12-4 and TRBJ1-2; tentative D call: TRBD1 (5 bases). CDR3 length: 13 amino acids. CDR3: CASSLGGDYGYTF. CDR3 DNA sequence: TGCGCCAGCAGCTTGGGGGGAGACTATGGCTACACCTTC.

This clonotype has a handful of counts. This chain uses TRBV24-1 with TRBJ2-1, with 7 bases fitting TRBD2. The length of the CDR3 is 17 residues. Germline CDR1 reads KGHDR; CDR2 reads SFDVKD. Trimming cost V 5 bases and J 7 bases; bases outside gene matches: 16. CDR3 residues: CATSGRLGDPRGNEQFF. CDR3 DNA: TGTGCCACCAGTGGTCGGTTAGGCGATCCGCGGGGGAATGAGCAGTTCTTC.

The chain links TRBV27 to TRBJ2-7, with D unresolved. V dropped 2 bases and J dropped 0 bases, with 8 bases sitting between them. Germline lookup yields CDR1 MNHEY and CDR2 SMNVEV (reference sequence). The CDR3 loop spans 14 amino acids. In DNA, the CDR3 is TGTGCCAGCAGTTTACATTCTAGCTCCTACGAGCAGTACTTC. Translation gives CASSLHSSSYEQYF.

The chain couples TRBV29-1 to TRBJ2-3; D is unresolved. The CDR3 is 16 amino acids. Germline V gene data show CDR1 as SQVTM and CDR2 as ANQGSEA. Trimming removed 0 bases from V and 0 bases from J, with 13 bases in between. CDR3 DNA: TGCAGCGTTGAAGATACGGGTCTTCCCAGCACAGATACGCAGTATTTT. This codes for CSVEDTGLPSTDTQYF.

The CDR3 DNA reads TGTGCCAGCAGCTTAGTTCCGGGACAGGGCAATCAGCCCCAGCATTTT. Encoded protein: CASSLVPGQGNQPQHF. This chain uses TRBV7-9 with TRBJ1-5, with 8 bases lining up with TRBD1. Unmatched junction bases numbered 4, after V lost 1 base and J lost 2 bases. Germline V CDR1 and CDR2: SEHNR, FQNEAQ (reference sequence). The CDR3 totals 16 residues.

This clonotype was counted only a few times. The chain uses TRBV2 and TRBJ2-1; 7 bases agree with TRBD1. After removal of 3 bases from V and 0 bases from J, the junction contained 8 bases not matched to a gene. Germline lookup yields CDR1 SNHLY and CDR2 FYNNEI. The CDR3 sequence is 17 residues long. CDR3 coding DNA: TGTGCCAGCAGTGAGAGGGGGCGGCTACACTCCTACAATGAGCAGTTCTTC. It yields the protein CASSERGRLHSYNEQFF. The whole variable domain, remainder taken from reference TRBV2 and TRBJ2-1, is EPEVTQTPSHQVTQMGQEVILRCVPISNHLYFYWYRQILGQKVEFLVSFYNNEISEKSEIFDDQFSVERPDGSNFTLKIRSTKLEDSAMYFCASSERGRLHSYNEQFFGPGTRLTVL.

A few counts support this clonotype. The chain links TRBV10-3 to TRBJ2-7; weak D call: TRBD2 (6 bases). Trimming took 4 bases from V and 6 from J, leaving 19 bases between them. Germline CDR1 is ENHRY and CDR2 is SYGVKD. The CDR3 is made up of 15 amino acids. The CDR3 DNA follows: TGTGCCATCAGTGCCGGAGGGGCTGATCGGAGCGAGCAGTACTTC. Amino acid sequence: CAISAGGADRSEQYF.

This clonotype was seen at least ten times. This chain links TRBV7-2 with TRBJ2-5, with D possibly matching TRBD2 (6 bases). The length of the CDR3 is 16 residues. Trimming pared 1 base from V and 5 bases from J, leaving 17 bases between. Looked up from germline, CDR1 is SGHTA and CDR2 is FQGNSA. The chain's CDR3 is CASSLERERLMETQYF. CDR3 sequence (DNA): TGTGCCAGCAGCTTAGAACGGGAGAGGTTAATGGAGACCCAGTACTTC.

The gene calls are TRBV12-3 or TRBV12-4 and TRBJ2-7; unclear D gene. This CDR3 is built from 13 residues. V was trimmed by 8 bases and J by 2 bases, leaving 13 bases between them. As DNA, the CDR3 is TGTGCCAGCGGGTGGTACGGAGCCTACGAGCAGTACTTC. Translated, it gives CASGWYGAYEQYF.

The genes are TRBV6-2 or TRBV6-3 and TRBJ2-5; possibly TRBD2 for D (6 bases). Per germline, CDR1 MNHEY and CDR2 SVGEGT. Trimming stripped 11 bases from V and 5 bases from J, with 24 bases between. The CDR3 sequence is 15 residues long. Here the CDR3 reads CAHRGSPPLDETQYF. DNA for the CDR3: TGTGCCCACCGGGGGAGTCCTCCACTAGACGAGACCCAGTACTTC.

This clonotype was picked up a small number of times. The chain uses TRBV15 and TRBJ2-3, with TRBD2 matching 7 bases. Germline CDR1 and CDR2: LNHNV and YYDKDF (reference sequence). The ends lost 8 bases at V and 4 bases at J; junction bases unmatched: 9. The CDR3 is 14 amino acids. The CDR3 coding sequence is TGTGCCACCTCGCGGGGGTCCAACTCAGATACGCAGTATTTT. Translation: CATSRGSNSDTQYF.

The table lists this clonotype with many counts. The genes are TRBV7-9 and TRBJ2-1; 7 positions agree with TRBD2. Per the germline V gene, CDR1 is SEHNR and CDR2 is FQNEAQ (reference sequence). The junction had 21 bases not matched to a gene; V was cut back by 5 bases and J by 8 bases. This CDR3 is 18 amino acids long. The CDR3 protein is CASSGPHGRGTLMDEQFF. DNA of the CDR3: TGTGCCAGCAGCGGCCCGCATGGGCGGGGGACCCTAATGGATGAGCAGTTCTTC.